This T cell receptor (beta chain) was observed in a study of blood T cell repertoires in COVID-19. As for the study in general: COVID-19 samples, acute and convalescent, were from the United States, Italy and Spain. T cells, B-cell-depleted T cells, or PBMCs supplied cDNA or gDNA.

Authors' processing steps: Cell counts per sample came from amplifying reference gene primers. Clones were read by immunoSEQ multiplex PCR, and TCRdb kept only the in-frame ones, dropping some. V and J calls and clone size are as listed in that table; D and trimming were resolved from the DNA. The sample lists 120,000 or so clones; around 63% were seen once. The length of the CDR3 is 14 residues. Germline V gene lookup returns CDR1 SGHTA and CDR2 FQGTGA. V dropped 7 bases and J dropped 4; count of bases not matched to a gene: 8. The sequenced sample consisted of peripheral blood. The receptor's source is a woman aged 65 to 85 with acute or convalescent COVID-19. The chain joins TRBV7-3 to TRBJ1-1; TRBD1 matches at 8 bases. CDR3 coding DNA: TGTGCCAGCACCAAAGGGGGACAGGCCACTGAAGCTTTCTTT. Translation gives CASTKGGQATEAFF.